The clone carrying this T cell receptor beta chain is a singleton in its sample. This CDR3 contains 15 residues. Germline V lookup: CDR1 MNHNS, CDR2 SASEGT. V shed 7 bases, J shed 0 bases, and the junction held 8 bases outside the gene matches. This entry comes from a study of beta chain features in type 1 diabetes. The overall study: Examination spanned about 110 million sorted cells from all samples.

Reverse transcribing all isolated RNA meant expressed TCRB transcripts were sequenced. Profiled with immunoSEQ multiplex PCR; TCRdb holds only in-frame clones, not every one. The sample carries 300,000 to 350,000 clones, around 8% recorded once. The rearrangement links TRBV6-1 to TRBJ1-1, with TRBD1 matching over 7 bases. This receptor was identified in a woman under 30 in good health. The material sequenced was central memory CD4+ T cells from blood. The CDR3 is CASNPGGSMNTEAFF. CDR3 in DNA: TGTGCCAGCAACCCAGGGGGTTCCATGAACACTGAAGCTTTCTTT.